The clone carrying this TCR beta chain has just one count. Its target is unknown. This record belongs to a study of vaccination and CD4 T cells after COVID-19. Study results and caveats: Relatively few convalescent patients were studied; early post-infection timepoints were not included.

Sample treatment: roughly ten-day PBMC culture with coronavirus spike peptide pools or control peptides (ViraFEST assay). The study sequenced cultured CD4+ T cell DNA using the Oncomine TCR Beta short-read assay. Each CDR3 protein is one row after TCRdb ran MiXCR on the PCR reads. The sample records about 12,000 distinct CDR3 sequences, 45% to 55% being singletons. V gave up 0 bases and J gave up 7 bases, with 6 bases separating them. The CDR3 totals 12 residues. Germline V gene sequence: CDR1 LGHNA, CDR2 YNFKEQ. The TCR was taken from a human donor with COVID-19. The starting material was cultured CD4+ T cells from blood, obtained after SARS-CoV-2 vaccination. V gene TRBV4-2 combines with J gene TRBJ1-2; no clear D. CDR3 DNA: TGTGCCAGCAGCCAAGATATGGGTGGCTACACCTTC. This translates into CASSQDMGGYTF.